A single sample gave rise to the 5 T cell receptor beta chains below, sequenced in a study of regulatory T cells in long-lasting Graves disease. Time point of the sample: persistent/refractory GD, antithyroid drugs over 5 years with positive TRAb. Extracted RNA from PBMCs served as the source of the TCR library. Assembly of TCR beta libraries relied on iRepertoire HTBI primers together with Arm-PCR of CDR3 regions. Each CDR3 protein is one row after TCRdb ran MiXCR on the multiplex PCR reads. The data hold about 430,000 distinct CDR3 sequences, with approximately 22% observed a single time. This specimen was peripheral blood mononuclear cells (PBMCs), taken when the disease was refractory, from a patient treated with antithyroid drugs. These receptors all come from a female donor with Graves disease.

The chain joins TRBV5-1 to TRBJ1-1; D is unclear. This CDR3 is 15 amino acids long. CDR1 is SGHRS, CDR2 YFSETQ, per germline. V shed 4 bases and J shed 0 bases, with 13 bases lying between them. The DNA for the CDR3 is TGCGCCAGCAGCGGAGGATCGACTTTGAACACTGAAGCTTTCTTT. Its protein is CASSGGSTLNTEAFF.

This clonotype was recorded at least ten times. V is TRBV28 and J is TRBJ2-5; TRBD2 matches at 7 bases. The V and J ends lost 4 bases and 6 bases, in that order; junction bases with no gene match: 11. Germline-derived CDR1 and CDR2 are MDHEN and SYDVKM. CDR3 length equals 15 residues. This CDR3 reads CASSSPGGRAKTQYF. The CDR3 DNA follows: TGTGCCAGCAGTTCCCCCGGGGGGAGGGCCAAGACCCAGTACTTC.

This clonotype was recorded many times. The chain joins TRBV6-5 to TRBJ2-2; D ambiguous. The CDR3 extends over 15 amino acids. Germline V gene data show CDR1 as MNHEY and CDR2 as SVGAGI. V lost 0 bases, J lost 0 bases, and 5 bases lay in between. CDR3 in DNA: TGTGCCAGCAGTTACTCGTCCGCGAACACCGGGGAGCTGTTTTTT. Translated: CASSYSSANTGELFF.

This clonotype was seen ten or more times. The chain couples TRBV2 to TRBJ2-2, with 12 bases that match TRBD1. The CDR3 consists of 16 residues. CDR1 and CDR2 from the germline V gene are SNHLY and FYNNEI. J was trimmed by 2 bases and V by 7 bases; bases with no gene match: 5. CDR3 in DNA: TGTGCCAGCATCTCCGGGACAGGGGGCAACACCGGGGAGCTGTTTTTT. It yields the protein CASISGTGGNTGELFF. Full variable domain (outside the CDR3, taken from reference TRBV2 and TRBJ2-2): EPEVTQTPSHQVTQMGQEVILRCVPISNHLYFYWYRQILGQKVEFLVSFYNNEISEKSEIFDDQFSVERPDGSNFTLKIRSTKLEDSAMYFCASISGTGGNTGELFFGEGSRLTVL.

This clonotype was counted a few times. Germline and junction disagree at one end, which may indicate a read error. CDR3 sequence: CASSVETSGISDTQYF. CDR3 bases: TGTGCCAGCAGCGTAGAGACTAGCGGGATCTCAGATACGCAGTATTTT. The rearrangement links TRBV5-1 to TRBJ2-3; 11 nucleotides match TRBD2. The CDR3 has 16 residues. Germline lookup yields CDR1 SGHRS and CDR2 YFSETQ.